The 5 T cell receptor beta chains below all came from one sample that was sequenced in a study of T cell repertoires in cytomegalovirus infection. TCRdb reanalysed the reads using MiXCR and keeps one entry per CDR3 protein. Here the sample spans about 920,000 distinct CDR3 sequences, approximately 31% being singletons. Their antigen targets remain unknown. The specimen was cultured CD8+ T cells from PBMCs, collected from culture after CMV antigen stimulation. The receptors shown here come from a human donor in good health (CMV status not recorded). Some clones in this sample may be carry-over from other donors' samples.

The chain joins TRBV11-2 to TRBJ2-1; D is unclear. This CDR3 is built from 12 residues. V was shortened by 4 bases and J by 11 bases, with 12 bases between the two germline ends. Germline V gene data show CDR1 as SGHAT and CDR2 as FQNNGV. CDR3: CASSSVVPKQFF. The CDR3, as DNA: TGTGCCAGCAGCTCGGTGGTCCCTAAGCAGTTCTTC.

CDR3 in DNA: TGTGCCAGCATTTCCCTCGCCGGACAGGGGAGGACAGATACGCAGTATTTT. The encoded protein is CASISLAGQGRTDTQYF. V gene TRBV6-2 or TRBV6-3 combines with J gene TRBJ2-3, with 9 nucleotides matching TRBD1. With V trimmed by 7 bases and J by 3 bases, 14 bases remained unmatched. The CDR3 runs 17 residues. CDR1 MNHEY and CDR2 SVGEGT come from the germline V gene.

This clonotype was detected a few times. The chain uses TRBV7-9 and TRBJ2-3; TRBD1 is a possible D gene (5 bases). Germline-derived CDR1 and CDR2 are SEHNR and FQNEAQ (reference sequence). This CDR3 has 18 amino acids. V lost 5 bases and J lost 0, with 21 bases in between. CDR3 region: CASSQPRQTPQSTDTQYF. Here the CDR3 DNA reads TGTGCCAGCAGCCAACCCCGACAGACCCCCCAAAGCACAGATACGCAGTATTTT.

This clonotype was seen repeatedly, ten times or more. The genes are TRBV7-9 and TRBJ2-7; tentative D call: TRBD2 (6 bases). This CDR3 spans 16 amino acids. Germline loops: CDR1 SEHNR, CDR2 FQNEAQ (reference sequence). V was trimmed by 3 bases and J by 4 bases, leaving 19 bases between them. For the CDR3, the DNA is TGTGCCAGCAGCTTCTGGGGAACGACGGAGGGATACGAGCAGTACTTC. This encodes CASSFWGTTEGYEQYF.

This clonotype was observed many times. The chain recombines TRBV12-3 or TRBV12-4 with TRBJ2-1, with 10 bases that match TRBD2. The CDR3 loop spans 15 amino acids. V was pared by 5 bases and J by 4 bases, with 5 bases of the junction left unmatched. For the CDR3, the DNA is TGTGCCAGCAGTCCAGCGGGGGGGATATACAATGAGCAGTTCTTC. Translating gives CASSPAGGIYNEQFF.